This is a list of T cell receptor beta chains from one sample in a study of T cell clones after liver transplantation. Measured with immunoSEQ multiplex PCR; TCRdb has only the in-frame clones, and not every one. This sample has 7,500 to 10,000 clones, with roughly 80% found just once. This sample comprised CD8+ T cells from blood, obtained at the 22-month timepoint. The origin of the receptors is a human patient who received a liver transplant. Some T cells may arise from the graft donor. Each CDR3 is given with its conserved first and last residue. Fields, in order: V gene, D gene, J gene, CDR3 length, clone size, CDR3 protein, CDR3 DNA. The D gene is left open where the match is weak. Clone size appears in some rows only: once, few, many, or a class for an expanded clone.

>TRBV11-2|TRBD1|TRBJ2-7|14|few
CASSGETGSNEQYF
TGTGCCAGCAGCGGCGAGACAGGGTCGAACGAGCAGTACTTC
>TRBV5-4|-|TRBJ1-4|16|-
CASSHPVITTNEKLFF
TGTGCCAGCAGCCACCCCGTTATTACAACTAATGAAAAACTGTTTTTT
>TRBV19|TRBD1|TRBJ2-7|13|-
CASSFGTGGEQYF
TGTGCCAGTAGTTTCGGGACAGGGGGCGAGCAGTACTTC
>TRBV6-4|TRBD2|TRBJ2-1|15|-
CASSDPGLTGGEQFF
TGTGCCAGCAGTGACCCGGGACTAACCGGTGGGGAGCAGTTCTTC
>TRBV30|-|TRBJ1-4|17|few
CAWTAPPPRGYNEKLFF
TGTGCCTGGACCGCCCCCCCGCCCCGGGGGTATAATGAAAAACTGTTTTTT
>TRBV4-1|-|TRBJ2-3|17|-
CASSQQTSIRGTDTQYF
TGCGCCAGCAGCCAACAAACTTCCATCCGGGGCACAGATACGCAGTATTTT
>TRBV30|TRBD1|TRBJ1-2|14|few
CAWSVTGGFYGYTF
TGTGCCTGGAGTGTGACAGGGGGTTTCTATGGCTACACCTTC
>TRBV11-1|-|TRBJ2-7|15|-
CASSLSGTHSYEQYF
TGTGCCAGCAGCTTGTCAGGGACCCATTCCTACGAGCAGTACTTC
>TRBV30|-|TRBJ2-1|13|-
CAHVSDSYNEQFF
TGTGCCCACGTCTCGGACTCCTACAATGAGCAGTTCTTC
>TRBV2|-|TRBJ1-1|13|-
CASSAGLVTEAFF
TGTGCCAGCAGTGCAGGGCTGGTCACTGAAGCTTTCTTT
>TRBV30|-|TRBJ1-4|14|-
CATQDSSTNEKLFF
TGTGCCACCCAGGACAGTTCAACTAATGAAAAACTGTTTTTT
>TRBV4-1|-|TRBJ2-1|13|-
CASSQAPYNEQFF
TGCGCCAGCAGCCAAGCGCCTTACAATGAGCAGTTCTTC
>TRBV19|-|TRBJ2-7|17|-
CASSMNFGGGISYEQYF
TGTGCCAGTAGTATGAATTTCGGAGGAGGGATTTCCTACGAGCAGTACTTC
>TRBV7-6|-|TRBJ2-2|12|-
CASSFGAGELFF
TGTGCCAGCAGTTTTGGGGCCGGGGAGCTGTTTTTT
>TRBV6-4|-|TRBJ1-2|15|-
CASSDSPGTLYGYTF
TGTGCCAGCAGTGACTCGCCCGGGACACTCTATGGCTACACCTTC
>TRBV27|-|TRBJ2-7|16|-
CASSLYRASSSYEQYF
TGTGCCAGCAGTTTATACAGGGCCTCTAGCTCCTACGAGCAGTACTTC
>TRBV6-1|TRBD1|TRBJ1-5|14|once
CASRTGYGNQPQHF
TGTGCCAGCAGGACAGGGTACGGCAATCAGCCCCAGCATTTT
>TRBV21-1|-|TRBJ1-5|13|few
CASSRDSNQPQHF
TGTGCCAGCAGCAGGGACAGCAATCAGCCCCAGCATTTT
>TRBV7-9|TRBD2|TRBJ2-5|14|few
CASSPTTGGETQYF
TGTGCCAGCAGCCCTACGACGGGGGGAGAGACCCAGTACTTC
>TRBV21-1|-|TRBJ1-6|18|-
CASSKAGETGHYNSPLHF
TGTGCCAGCAGCAAAGCTGGGGAGACAGGCCACTATAATTCACCCCTCCACTTT
>TRBV13|TRBD2|TRBJ2-7|14|-
CASSLKRGVYEQYF
TGTGCCAGCAGCTTAAAGCGGGGGGTATACGAGCAGTACTTC
>TRBV27|-|TRBJ1-1|12|-
CASSLPNTEAFF
TGTGCCAGCAGTTTACCGAACACTGAAGCTTTCTTT
>TRBV6-1|-|TRBJ2-1|11|-
CASSVYNEQFF
TGTGCCAGCAGTGTTTACAATGAGCAGTTCTTC
>TRBV5-4|-|TRBJ2-7|15|-
CASSLGSVGTYEQYF
TGTGCCAGCAGCTTGGGTAGCGTCGGAACCTACGAGCAGTACTTC
>TRBV2|-|TRBJ1-3|14|-
CASSDLSSGNTIYF
TGTGCCAGCAGTGATTTGAGCTCTGGAAACACCATATATTTT
>TRBV4-1|TRBD2|TRBJ2-5|16|-
CASSQGRSGGTETQYF
TGCGCCAGCAGCCAAGGCAGGAGCGGGGGGACAGAGACCCAGTACTTC
>TRBV10-1|-|TRBJ2-6|17|few
CASSPGRGAQGANVLTF
TGCGCCAGCAGCCCCGGGAGAGGGGCGCAAGGGGCCAACGTCCTGACTTTC
>TRBV5-5|TRBD2|TRBJ2-7|13|medium-sized
CATRIGGADEQYF
TGTGCCACCCGAATCGGGGGGGCGGACGAGCAGTACTTC
>TRBV28|-|TRBJ1-5|14|large
CASSFWQGGQPQHF
TGTGCCAGCAGTTTCTGGCAGGGTGGACAGCCCCAGCATTTT
>TRBV10-2|TRBD1|TRBJ2-7|15|-
CASSAYRGGVDEQYF
TGCGCCAGCAGTGCCTACAGGGGTGGGGTGGACGAGCAGTACTTC
>TRBV6-6|-|TRBJ2-7|11|-
CASSYGVEQYF
TGTGCCAGCAGTTATGGGGTGGAGCAGTACTTC
>TRBV21-1|-|TRBJ1-1|15|-
CASSTRRDTYSEAFF
TGTGCCAGCAGCACCCGGAGGGACACCTACAGTGAAGCTTTCTTT
>TRBV2|-|TRBJ1-2|15|-
CASSAPAGGTYGYTF
TGTGCCAGCAGCGCCCCGGCGGGGGGGACCTATGGCTACACCTTC
>TRBV6-5|TRBD1|TRBJ2-3|15|-
CASGTGGTTTDTQYF
TGTGCCAGCGGAACAGGGGGGACAACAACAGATACGCAGTATTTT
>TRBV29-1|-|TRBJ1-1|14|once
CSGDVGVGNTEAFF
TGCAGCGGAGATGTCGGGGTCGGGAACACTGAAGCTTTCTTT
>TRBV4-2|TRBD1|TRBJ2-7|15|-
CASSQAPGQHYEQYF
TGTGCCAGCAGCCAAGCGCCGGGACAGCACTACGAGCAGTACTTC
>TRBV4-1|TRBD1|TRBJ2-2|14|-
CASSRTGEPGELFF
TGCGCCAGCAGCCGGACAGGGGAACCCGGGGAGCTGTTTTTT
>TRBV6-1|-|TRBJ1-1|14|medium-sized
CASLPAGVGTEAFF
TGTGCCAGCCTCCCGGCGGGGGTAGGGACTGAAGCTTTCTTT
>TRBV6-6|-|TRBJ1-2|16|-
CASSYDQGAGPYGYTF
TGTGCCAGCAGTTACGATCAGGGTGCGGGCCCCTATGGCTACACCTTC
>TRBV7-9|-|TRBJ1-1|13|-
CASSPPPGAEAFF
TGTGCCAGCAGCCCTCCCCCCGGGGCTGAAGCTTTCTTT
>TRBV7-2|-|TRBJ2-1|13|few
CASSWGTGDEQFF
TGTGCCAGCAGCTGGGGGACCGGGGATGAGCAGTTCTTC
>TRBV7-8|-|TRBJ2-7|16|once
CASSFPPTANSYEQYF
TGTGCCAGCAGCTTCCCTCCGACAGCGAACTCCTACGAGCAGTACTTC
>TRBV6-5|-|TRBJ2-2|13|-
CASSSLAAGELFF
TGTGCCAGCAGTTCCTTAGCGGCCGGGGAGCTGTTTTTT
>TRBV13|-|TRBJ2-7|12|once
CASSLVVGEQYF
TGTGCCAGCAGCTTAGTAGTGGGCGAGCAGTACTTC
>TRBV4-3|-|TRBJ2-7|14|-
CASSPIQGLYEQYF
TGCGCCAGCAGCCCGATACAGGGTTTATACGAGCAGTACTTC
>TRBV7-9|-|TRBJ2-1|14|-
CASSLGEPSNEQFF
TGTGCCAGCAGCTTAGGGGAGCCGTCCAATGAGCAGTTCTTC
>TRBV6-1|TRBD1|TRBJ1-2|15|-
CASSPGTGLDYGYTF
TGTGCCAGCAGTCCCGGGACAGGGCTTGACTATGGCTACACCTTC
>TRBV28|TRBD1|TRBJ1-2|14|few
CASSKQGHYYGYTF
TGTGCCAGCAGTAAACAGGGGCACTACTATGGCTACACCTTC
>TRBV28|-|TRBJ2-7|16|-
CASSIMWTDYLYEQYF
TGTGCCAGCAGTATCATGTGGACGGACTACCTTTACGAGCAGTACTTC
>TRBV28|-|TRBJ2-1|12|-
CASSSRRSSQFF
TGTGCCAGCAGTTCCCGACGGAGTTCGCAGTTCTTC
>TRBV2|TRBD2|TRBJ2-2|15|few
CASRELAGNTGELFF
TGTGCCAGCAGGGAACTAGCGGGGAACACCGGGGAGCTGTTTTTT
>TRBV6-6|-|TRBJ2-2|12|few
CASTHRGGELFF
TGTGCCAGCACTCATCGGGGGGGGGAGCTGTTTTTT
>TRBV18|-|TRBJ2-5|16|-
CASSPGGGSPQETQYF
TGTGCCAGCTCACCAGGGGGAGGCAGTCCCCAAGAGACCCAGTACTTC
>TRBV7-9|-|TRBJ2-7|14|once
CASSLSAQTYEQYF
TGTGCCAGCAGCTTAAGTGCGCAGACCTACGAGCAGTACTTC
>TRBV7-2|-|TRBJ2-7|16|-
CASSRDHDRATYEQYF
TGTGCCAGCAGCCGTGACCATGACCGGGCTACCTACGAGCAGTACTTC
>TRBV27|-|TRBJ1-2|12|once
CASSSGGYGYTF
TGTGCCAGCAGTTCGGGTGGATATGGCTACACCTTC
>TRBV7-9|-|TRBJ2-5|15|-
CASSFGQGPAETQYF
TGTGCCAGCAGCTTCGGCCAGGGCCCCGCGGAGACCCAGTACTTC
>TRBV7-9|TRBD2|TRBJ2-3|19|-
CASSLDAPDAGGSTDTQYF
TGTGCCAGCAGCTTAGATGCTCCGGACGCGGGGGGAAGCACAGATACGCAGTATTTT